These 32 T cell receptor beta chains originate from one sample sequenced in a study of blood T cell repertoires in COVID-19. Profiled with immunoSEQ multiplex PCR; TCRdb holds only in-frame clones, not every one. This sample has 150,000 to 200,000 clones; 79% occur once, and the top ten carry 15% to 20%. Input material: PBMCs or T cells enriched from blood (not recorded which). Source of these receptors: a woman between 65 and 79 years old in a cohort exposed to, infected with or recovered from COVID-19 (not recorded which).

The chain carries TRBV19 and TRBJ1-2; possible D gene TRBD1, 6 bases. V was trimmed by 7 bases and J by 7 bases, leaving 25 bases between them. CDR1 LNHDA and CDR2 SQIVND come from the germline V gene (reference sequence). This CDR3 spans 16 amino acids. CDR3 in amino acids: CASMPLLGQVRRGYTF. The CDR3 DNA follows: TGTGCCAGTATGCCCCTATTGGGACAAGTTAGACGTGGCTACACCTTC. The whole variable domain, filled in from reference TRBV19 and TRBJ1-2, reads DGGITQSPKYLFRKEGQNVTLSCEQNLNHDAMYWYRQDPGQGLRLIYYSQIVNDFQKGDIAEGYSVSREKKESFPLTVTSAQKNPTAFYLCASMPLLGQVRRGYTFGSGTRLTVV.

The chain carries TRBV28 and TRBJ2-7; 7 nucleotides agree with TRBD1. V shed 4 bases, J shed 1 base, and the junction held 7 bases outside the gene matches. Per germline, CDR1 MDHEN and CDR2 SYDVKM. The CDR3 spans 15 residues. The DNA for the CDR3 is TGTGCCAGCAGTTCTCCTGGGACAGCTTCCTACGAGCAGTACTTC. Encoded protein: CASSSPGTASYEQYF.

The V gene is TRBV6-5, the J gene TRBJ2-5; 11 nucleotides align to TRBD2. V gave up 8 bases and J gave up 4 bases; unmatched junction bases: 9. Germline lookup yields CDR1 MNHEY and CDR2 SVGAGI. The CDR3 consists of 15 residues. The CDR3 sequence is CASGLAGISGETQYF. In DNA form, the CDR3 reads TGTGCCAGCGGACTAGCGGGCATTTCGGGAGAGACCCAGTACTTC.

This chain uses TRBV5-4 with TRBJ1-1; the D gene is possibly TRBD1 (5 bases). Deletions cut 4 bases from V and 1 base from J, with 11 bases between. From germline, CDR1 is SGHNT and CDR2 YYREEE (reference sequence). The CDR3 spans 14 residues. DNA for the CDR3: TGTGCCAGCAGCCCCTTTACAGGGAACACTGAAGCTTTCTTT. Its protein product is CASSPFTGNTEAFF.

V usage is TRBV7-2 and J usage is TRBJ2-7; D is unresolved. V lost 2 bases, J lost 3 bases, and 8 bases lay in between. Germline assignment: CDR1 SGHTA and CDR2 FQGNSA. This CDR3 contains 13 residues. This chain's CDR3 is CASSLSQLYEQYF. As DNA, the CDR3 is TGTGCCAGCAGCTTATCACAGCTCTACGAGCAGTACTTC.

The chain combines TRBV24-1 with TRBJ2-3, with 11 bases identical to TRBD2. The V gene's germline CDR1 is KGHDR and CDR2 SFDVKD. The CDR3 sequence is 15 residues long. Trimming cost V 6 bases and J 4 bases; bases outside gene matches: 5. The CDR3 region has the DNA TGTGCCACCAGTATGACTAGCGGGACGGCAGATACGCAGTATTTT. Amino acids: CATSMTSGTADTQYF.

The genes are TRBV6-2 or TRBV6-3 and TRBJ1-1, with 10 bases matching TRBD1. Germline V gives CDR1 MNHEY, CDR2 SVGEGT. This CDR3 has 17 amino acids. V lost 4 bases and J lost 2; bases outside the gene matches: 10. The CDR3 DNA follows: TGTGCCAGCAGTTCCCAGTGGGGACAGGGGCAAAACACTGAAGCTTTCTTT. Amino acid sequence: CASSSQWGQGQNTEAFF.

The V call is TRBV15, the J call TRBJ2-1, with 8 positions matching TRBD2. This CDR3 region has 15 residues. J lost 2 bases, V lost 0 bases, and 0 bases had no gene match. Germline assignment: CDR1 LNHNV and CDR2 YYDKDF (reference sequence). The DNA of the CDR3 is TGTGCCACCAGCAGAGAGGGACTAGCCTACAATGAGCAGTTCTTC. Its protein is CATSREGLAYNEQFF.

This rearrangement joins TRBV18 to TRBJ1-1, with a weak D call TRBD1 (6 bases). Germline CDR1 is KGHSH and CDR2 is LQKENI. The CDR3 has 14 amino acids. V dropped 6 bases and J dropped 0 bases, with 11 bases sitting between them. The CDR3 DNA follows: TGTGCCAGCTCCCTAGGACAGTTGAACACTGAAGCTTTCTTT. Protein sequence: CASSLGQLNTEAFF. The full variable domain, its missing parts supplied by reference TRBV18 and TRBJ1-1, is NAGVMQNPRHLVRRRGQEARLRCSPMKGHSHVYWYRQLPEEGLKFMVYLQKENIIDESGMPKERFSAEFPKEGPSILRIQQVVRGDSAAYFCASSLGQLNTEAFFGQGTRLTVV.

The V call is TRBV10-2, the J call TRBJ1-1; D is unclear. CDR1 WSHSY and CDR2 SAAADI come from the germline V gene. V was cut by 4 bases and J by 0 bases, with 6 bases left in between. This CDR3 contains 13 residues. DNA for the CDR3: TGCGCCAGCAGTGGCCAGGTGAACACTGAAGCTTTCTTT. Translating it yields CASSGQVNTEAFF.

The V and J genes are TRBV6-5 and TRBJ2-2, with D possibly TRBD2 on 6 matching bases. CDR1 is MNHEY, CDR2 SVGAGI, per germline. With 0 bases removed from V and 4 bases from J, the gap between germline ends came to 9 bases. The CDR3 is 15 residues long. The CDR3 nucleotides are TGTGCCAGCAGTTACTCGCCTAGCGTCACCGGGGAGCTGTTTTTT. Protein: CASSYSPSVTGELFF.

The chain carries TRBV14 and TRBJ2-1; 15 nucleotides line up with TRBD2. This CDR3 has 19 residues. Germline CDR1 reads SGHDN; CDR2 reads FVKESK. Trimming cost V 2 bases and J 1 base; bases outside gene matches: 6. This CDR3 is CASSQSPGLAGGSYNEQFF. The CDR3 DNA follows: TGTGCCAGCAGCCAATCTCCGGGACTAGCGGGAGGTTCCTACAATGAGCAGTTCTTC.

The chain uses TRBV7-9 and TRBJ2-1; TRBD2 matches 7 bases. Looked up from germline, CDR1 is SEHNR and CDR2 is FQNEAQ (reference sequence). The CDR3 length is 14 residues. V was pared by 2 bases and J by 6 bases, with 4 bases of the junction left unmatched. CDR3 in DNA: TGTGCCAGCAGCTTATGGCGGGAGCTCAATGAGCAGTTCTTC. Translated, it gives CASSLWRELNEQFF.

The chain carries TRBV12-3 or TRBV12-4 and TRBJ2-3, with a possible D match to TRBD2 (6 bases). The CDR3 is made up of 13 amino acids. The ends were cut back, 1 base at V and 8 bases at J, with 10 bases in the middle. The DNA for the CDR3 is TGTGCCAGCAGTTTAGAGCGGCGGGGTACGCAGTATTTT. Its protein product is CASSLERRGTQYF.

DNA for the CDR3: TGTGCCAGCAGCCCCCAACAAGAGACCCAGTACTTC. Amino acid sequence: CASSPQQETQYF. The chain recombines TRBV3-1 (or the pseudogene TRBV3-2) with TRBJ2-5; D is undetermined. The germline gives CDR1 LGHDT, CDR2 YNNKEL (reference sequence). Trimming shortened V by 4 bases and J by 2 bases, and 5 bases separated the two germline ends. The CDR3 is made up of 12 amino acids.

The chain uses TRBV10-3 and TRBJ1-5; the match to TRBD1 covers 7 bases. The V gene's germline CDR1 is ENHRY and CDR2 SYGVKD. J was trimmed by 5 bases and V by 5 bases; bases with no gene match: 0. The CDR3 loop spans 12 amino acids. The CDR3 is CAISTGDQPQHF. The CDR3 coding sequence is TGTGCCATCAGTACAGGGGATCAGCCCCAGCATTTT.

The chain links TRBV7-9 to TRBJ1-1; D call uncertain. Trimming shortened V by 6 bases and J by 0 bases, and 8 bases separated the two germline ends. Germline V gives CDR1 SEHNR, CDR2 FQNEAQ (reference sequence). CDR3 length: 13 residues. The CDR3 coding sequence is TGTGCCAGCAGGGAGCTCGTGAACACTGAAGCTTTCTTT. Translating gives CASRELVNTEAFF.

This clone was found once. The chain has TRBV19 and TRBJ2-1; perhaps TRBD1 as D (6 bases). The germline V gene encodes CDR1 LNHDA and CDR2 SQIVND (reference sequence). The CDR3 contains 15 residues. V lost 5 bases and J 8 bases, leaving 19 bases between the germline ends. CDR3 protein: CASSDYGVGGDEQFF. CDR3 in DNA: TGTGCCAGTAGTGATTACGGAGTAGGGGGTGATGAGCAGTTCTTC.

This chain connects TRBV29-1 to TRBJ2-3, with TRBD2 matching 8 bases. Looked up from germline, CDR1 is SQVTM and CDR2 is ANQGSEA. V shed 4 bases, J shed 2 bases, and the junction held 8 bases outside the gene matches. The CDR3 covers 15 residues. CDR3 sequence reads: CSVGFSGGFTDTQYF. In nucleotides, the CDR3 is TGCAGCGTTGGTTTCAGCGGGGGATTCACAGATACGCAGTATTTT.

This sequence joins TRBV28 and TRBJ1-6, with D perhaps TRBD1 (6 bases). Germline lookup yields CDR1 MDHEN and CDR2 SYDVKM. V was pared by 6 bases and J by 10 bases, with 22 bases between. The CDR3 is 16 amino acids. The CDR3 DNA follows: TGTGCCAGCAGAAGAAGAAGCGGGGGGCGAGGGTCACCCCTCCACTTT. Translation: CASRRRSGGRGSPLHF. The full variable domain, its missing parts supplied by reference TRBV28 and TRBJ1-6, is DVKVTQSSRYLVKRTGEKVFLECVQDMDHENMFWYRQDPGLGLRLIYFSYDVKMKEKGDIPEGYSVSREKKERFSLILESASTNQTSMYLCASRRRSGGRGSPLHFGNGTRLTVT.

The rearrangement uses TRBV11-3 and TRBJ1-3; D is undetermined. The CDR3 consists of 14 residues. CDR1 is SGHNT, CDR2 YENEEA, per germline. V was clipped by 5 bases and J by 4 bases, with 12 bases between them. The CDR3 spells CASSGLTLGNTIYF. CDR3 nucleotides: TGTGCCAGCAGCGGGCTAACCCTAGGAAACACCATATATTTT.

This clone was seen just once. The chain carries TRBV3-1 (or the pseudogene TRBV3-2) and TRBJ1-4; 9 bases line up with TRBD1. The CDR3 is made up of 15 amino acids. V was pared by 3 bases and J by 5 bases, with 4 bases of the junction left unmatched. The germline gives CDR1 LGHDT, CDR2 YNNKEL (reference sequence). The chain's CDR3 is CASSQGTGSNEKLFF. CDR3 DNA sequence: TGTGCCAGCAGCCAGGGGACAGGGTCCAATGAAAAACTGTTTTTT.

The rearrangement joins TRBV9 to TRBJ2-1; tentatively, D is TRBD2 (5 bases). CDR3 length: 18 residues. Looked up from germline, CDR1 is SGDLS and CDR2 is YYNGEE. The V gene lost 1 base and the J gene lost 0 bases, with 17 bases spanning the gap. In DNA form, the CDR3 reads TGTGCCAGCAGCGTAAAGACTACCGAAGGTAACTCCTACAATGAGCAGTTCTTC. Encoded protein: CASSVKTTEGNSYNEQFF.

V and J are TRBV5-1 and TRBJ2-1, with TRBD2 matching 13 bases. Germline V CDR1 and CDR2: SGHRS, YFSETQ. The junction had 15 bases not matched to a gene; V was cut back by 0 bases and J by 6 bases. This CDR3 is built from 20 residues. The CDR3 DNA sequence: TGCGCCAGCAGCTTGGCCTTCCGGACTAGCGGGAGTAGGTCGTCCAATGAGCAGTTCTTC. Its protein product is CASSLAFRTSGSRSSNEQFF.

This chain links TRBV27 with TRBJ2-5, with TRBD2 matching 8 bases. Losses at the gene ends were 6 bases for V and 1 base for J; bases not matched to a gene: 10. CDR3 length: 16 amino acids. Germline CDR1 and CDR2: MNHEY and SMNVEV (reference sequence). The CDR3 bases are TGTGCCAGCAGCCCCTGGGCGCTAGCGGGCCAAGAGACCCAGTACTTC. It yields the protein CASSPWALAGQETQYF.

There are many counts of this clone. The chain carries TRBV19 and TRBJ2-1, with TRBD2 matching 7 bases. This CDR3 region has 16 residues. In germline, CDR1 is LNHDA, CDR2 SQIVND (reference sequence). V gave up 3 bases and J gave up 2 bases; unmatched junction bases: 7. DNA for the CDR3: TGTGCCAGTAGTATTGGTAGAAGCGGGGCCTACAATGAGCAGTTCTTC. Translation: CASSIGRSGAYNEQFF.

V is TRBV30 and J is TRBJ1-2, with D hard to call. The germline CDR1 and CDR2 sequences are GTSNPN and SVGIG (reference sequence). CDR3 size: 12 residues. V was trimmed by 0 bases and J by 8 bases, leaving 10 bases between them. The CDR3 DNA sequence: TGTGCCTGGAGTGTACGTGGGAGCGGCTACACCTTC. Amino acids: CAWSVRGSGYTF.

CDR3 bases: TGTGCTAGTGGTTTAGGGGAGGGGACTGAAGCTTTCTTT. Translation: CASGLGEGTEAFF. The rearrangement links TRBV12-5 to TRBJ1-1; possibly TRBD1 for D (5 bases). The CDR3 totals 13 residues. V lost 3 bases and J 5 bases, leaving 10 bases between the germline ends. Germline lookup yields CDR1 LGHNT and CDR2 FRNRAP.

This clone was detected a few times. The chain has TRBV7-9 and TRBJ2-7, with 8 bases aligning to TRBD1. Germline assignment: CDR1 SEHNR and CDR2 FQNEAQ (reference sequence). Unmatched junction bases numbered 10, after V lost 5 bases and J lost 7 bases. The CDR3 has 14 residues. The CDR3: CASSPRTGPREQYF. CDR3 bases: TGTGCCAGCAGCCCTCGGACAGGGCCGCGAGAGCAGTACTTC.

This clone is medium-sized by share. CDR3 sequence: CASSRRAGGNQPQHF. In nucleotides, the CDR3 is TGTGCCAGCAGCCGCCGCGCGGGGGGCAATCAGCCCCAGCATTTT. The V call is TRBV11-2, the J call TRBJ1-5, with D possibly matching TRBD1 (5 bases). V lost 5 bases and J lost 2, with 13 bases in between. The CDR3 extends over 15 amino acids. Per germline, CDR1 SGHAT and CDR2 FQNNGV.

This clone appeared a single time. This rearrangement joins TRBV18 to TRBJ2-3; no clear D. This CDR3 contains 13 residues. CDR1 and CDR2 (germline): KGHSH, LQKENI. V was cut by 0 bases and J by 5 bases, with 6 bases left in between. The CDR3 DNA is TGTGCCAGCTCACCACCGAGCGTAGATACGCAGTATTTT. It translates to CASSPPSVDTQYF.

This chain uses TRBV3-1 (or the pseudogene TRBV3-2) with TRBJ2-1, with D perhaps TRBD2 (5 bases). V dropped 4 bases and J dropped 4 bases, with 17 bases sitting between them. The CDR3 extends over 16 amino acids. The germline V gene has CDR1 LGHDT and CDR2 YNNKEL (reference sequence). CDR3 residues: CASSREAGGWYNEQFF. In DNA form, the CDR3 reads TGTGCCAGCAGCCGGGAAGCAGGCGGGTGGTACAATGAGCAGTTCTTC.